These T cell receptor beta chains were read from a single sample in a study of control samples from healthy donors and cancer patients. Method: immunoSEQ multiplex PCR; TCRdb's copy keeps in-frame clones and lacks some. In the table there are about 170,000 clones, 90% to 95% of which are singletons. The material sequenced was blood. These receptors all come from a woman aged 25 to 39 in good health. CDR3s include the opening cysteine and the closing phenylalanine or tryptophan. The order of the fields is clone size, V gene, D gene, J gene, CDR3 DNA, CDR3 protein. The D gene is left open where the match is weak. Part of the rows lack a size; the others show once, few, many or a class for expanded clones.

>-|TRBV2|TRBD1|TRBJ1-3
TGTGCCAGCAGGGACAGGCGCGGAAACACCATATATTTT
CASRDRRGNTIYF
>-|TRBV18|-|TRBJ1-4
TGTGCCAGCTCACCACAGGGGGGCGGTGAAAAACTGTTTTTT
CASSPQGGGEKLFF
>-|TRBV7-9|-|TRBJ1-2
TGTGCCAGCAGCCCCCAGGTCTATGGCTACACCTTC
CASSPQVYGYTF
>-|TRBV9|TRBD1|TRBJ1-1
TGTGCCAGCAGCGAGGACAGGGACACTGAAGCTTTCTTT
CASSEDRDTEAFF
>-|TRBV5-1|-|TRBJ1-6
TGCGCCAGCAGGACAGTCTATAATTCACCCCTCCACTTT
CASRTVYNSPLHF
>-|TRBV7-8|TRBD2|TRBJ2-3
TGTGCCAGCAGCTTAAGACTAGCGGGAGATCCAGATACGCAGTATTTT
CASSLRLAGDPDTQYF
>-|TRBV3-1/TRBV3-2|TRBD1|TRBJ1-5
TGTGCCAGCAGCCCCGGGACAGGAGGACAGCCCCAGCATTTT
CASSPGTGGQPQHF
>few|TRBV3-1/TRBV3-2|TRBD2|TRBJ2-7
TGTGCCAGCAGCCGGACTAGCGGGGGGGCCCTGCAGTACTTC
CASSRTSGGALQYF
>-|TRBV2|-|TRBJ1-2
TGTGCCAGCAGTGAATTAGGGTGGTATGGCTACACCTTC
CASSELGWYGYTF
>-|TRBV4-3|-|TRBJ2-7
TGCGCCAGCAGCCAAGAACCAGGGCACTACGAGCAGTACTTC
CASSQEPGHYEQYF
>-|TRBV7-2|TRBD1|TRBJ2-7
TGTGCCAGCAGCTTAGGACAGGGGGCTATGTACGAGCAGTACTTC
CASSLGQGAMYEQYF
>-|TRBV9|-|TRBJ2-3
TGTGCCAGCAGCCCCCGACAAACCCCCACAGATACGCAGTATTTT
CASSPRQTPTDTQYF
>-|TRBV30|-|TRBJ1-2
TGTGCCTGGAGGGCCGTCGGGGGGGGTGGCTATGGCTACACCTTC
CAWRAVGGGGYGYTF
>-|TRBV3-1/TRBV3-2|-|TRBJ2-7
TGTGCCAGCAGCCAGACAGTCTACGAGCAGTACTTC
CASSQTVYEQYF
>-|TRBV27|-|TRBJ2-3
TGTGCCAGCAGTTTAGCGGTGAACACAGATACGCAGTATTTT
CASSLAVNTDTQYF
>-|TRBV30|-|TRBJ1-5
TGTGCCTGGAGCCGGGGACGCAATCAGCCCCAGCATTTT
CAWSRGRNQPQHF
>-|TRBV18|TRBD1|TRBJ1-2
TGTGCCAGCTCACCCGGAGGGGGCGGAGGCTATGGCTACACCTTC
CASSPGGGGGYGYTF
>-|TRBV5-1|-|TRBJ1-1
TGCGCCAGCAGCTTGGAGGGTCCGAACACTGAAGCTTTCTTT
CASSLEGPNTEAFF
>-|TRBV4-1|-|TRBJ2-7
TGCGCCAGCAGCCACGCCGACAGGACCTACGAGCAGTACTTC
CASSHADRTYEQYF
>-|TRBV5-1|TRBD2|TRBJ2-2
TGCGCCAGCAGACTAGCGGGGGGCTACACCGGGGAGCTGTTTTTT
CASRLAGGYTGELFF
>-|TRBV3-1/TRBV3-2|TRBD2|TRBJ2-5
TGTGCCAGCAGCAAAGGGAGGGGTGGGGAGACCCAGTACTTC
CASSKGRGGETQYF
>-|TRBV27|-|TRBJ2-3
TGTGCCAGCAGTTCGAGCGGCACTAGCACAGATACGCAGTATTTT
CASSSSGTSTDTQYF
>-|TRBV3-1/TRBV3-2|-|TRBJ1-2
TGTGCCAGCAGCCAACAAGGGGCGATAGCTAACTATGGCTACACCTTC
CASSQQGAIANYGYTF
>-|TRBV20-1|-|TRBJ1-1
TGCAGTGCTAGTGGCAGGGGAGGGACTGAAGCTTTCTTT
CSASGRGGTEAFF
>-|TRBV4-3|-|TRBJ2-3
TGCGCCAGCAGCCAGGGGACTGAAAATACGCAGTATTTT
CASSQGTENTQYF
>once|TRBV5-1|TRBD2|TRBJ2-7
TGCGCCAGCAGCTTGGATCCGGGAGGGGTCTACGAGCAGTACTTC
CASSLDPGGVYEQYF
>-|TRBV27|TRBD1|TRBJ2-1
TGTGCCAGCAGCCGGACAGGGGGGGACAATGAGCAGTTCTTC
CASSRTGGDNEQFF
>-|TRBV6-5|TRBD2|TRBJ2-7
TGTGCCAGCAGTTACTCGCGGACTAGCTCCTACGAGCAGTACTTC
CASSYSRTSSYEQYF
>-|TRBV5-1|TRBD1|TRBJ2-1
TGCGCCAGCAGCTTGGGACAGGGATCCCACAATGAGCAGTTCTTC
CASSLGQGSHNEQFF
>-|TRBV19|TRBD1|TRBJ2-7
TGTGCCAGTAGTACCCGACAGGGGGCGGGGGCCTACGAGCAGTACTTC
CASSTRQGAGAYEQYF
>-|TRBV2|-|TRBJ2-6
TGTGCCAGAAGGGGCTCTGGGGCCAACGTCCTGACTTTC
CARRGSGANVLTF
>-|TRBV7-9|-|TRBJ2-7
TGTGCCAGCAGCTCTACAGGGCACCCCGCCGAGCAGTACTTC
CASSSTGHPAEQYF
>once|TRBV29-1|-|TRBJ2-3
TGCAGCGTTGCCAGAGCAGATACGCAGTATTTT
CSVARADTQYF
>-|TRBV28|-|TRBJ1-3
TGTGCCAGCAGTTTGAGGGACTCTGGAAACACCATATATTTT
CASSLRDSGNTIYF
>few|TRBV19|-|TRBJ2-2
TGTGCCAGTAGTATACAGGCGAACACCGGGGAGCTGTTTTTT
CASSIQANTGELFF
>-|TRBV30|-|TRBJ2-3
TGTGCCTGGAGTGTATGGGGGAGAGATACGCAGTATTTT
CAWSVWGRDTQYF
>-|TRBV5-6|-|TRBJ2-5
TGTGCCAGCAGCCCCGGCGGGGAGACCCAGTACTTC
CASSPGGETQYF